These T cell receptor beta chains were read from a single sample in a study of cytomegalovirus exposure and HLA in healthy donors. Data came from immunoSEQ multiplex PCR; TCRdb stores just in-frame clones and leaves some out. In the table there are 100,000 to 150,000 clones, roughly 80% of which are singletons. Sequences were obtained from PBMCs. The receptors were sampled from a male donor in good health and CMV-seropositive. Each CDR3 is given with its conserved first and last residue. D genes are given only for firm matches. Clone size is not always given. Where it is, it says once, few, many or a class for expanded clones.

len	abundance	v_gene	j_gene	d_gene	CDR3aa	CDR3nt
15	.	TRBV5-6	TRBJ2-3	TRBD2	CASSEGLAGGNAQYF	TGTGCCAGCAGCGAGGGACTAGCGGGAGGTAACGCGCAGTATTTT
14	.	TRBV28	TRBJ2-7	TRBD2	CASNQLAGGREQYF	TGTGCCAGCAACCAACTAGCGGGAGGGCGTGAGCAGTACTTC
14	.	TRBV9	TRBJ2-5	TRBD2	CASSRTSGQETQYF	TGTGCCAGCAGCAGGACTAGCGGACAAGAGACCCAGTACTTC
15	once	TRBV7-2	TRBJ1-4	TRBD1	CASSFRTGRPEKLFF	TGTGCCAGCAGCTTTCGGACAGGGCGCCCGGAAAAACTGTTTTTT
19	.	TRBV4-3	TRBJ1-2	.	CASSQGYTESRLEGYGYTF	TGCGCCAGCAGCCAAGGTTATACCGAGTCCCGACTAGAGGGCTATGGCTACACCTTC
12	few	TRBV6-6	TRBJ2-7	.	CASKAVSYEQYF	TGTGCCAGCAAGGCGGTTTCCTACGAGCAGTACTTC
15	few	TRBV5-1	TRBJ2-5	TRBD2	CASYLAGGMGETQYF	TGCGCCAGCTACCTGGCGGGAGGGATGGGCGAGACCCAGTACTTC
14	once	TRBV6-4	TRBJ2-3	TRBD2	CASSDVGGADTQYF	TGTGCCAGCAGTGATGTGGGGGGGGCAGATACGCAGTATTTT
13	.	TRBV30	TRBJ2-1	TRBD2	CAWSAGLADEQFF	TGTGCCTGGAGTGCGGGACTAGCGGATGAGCAGTTCTTC
19	.	TRBV9	TRBJ2-1	.	CASSVVGRGPPSSYNEQFF	TGTGCCAGCAGCGTAGTAGGCAGGGGACCCCCAAGCTCCTACAATGAGCAGTTCTTC
14	.	TRBV5-4	TRBJ2-7	.	CASSPPSVHYEQYF	TGTGCCAGCAGCCCCCCCTCGGTACACTACGAGCAGTACTTC
17	.	TRBV4-2	TRBJ2-7	.	CASSQEWSAGPIYEQYF	TGTGCCAGCAGCCAAGAATGGAGCGCAGGGCCGATCTACGAGCAGTACTTC
13	.	TRBV5-1	TRBJ2-7	.	CASSTDGAGEQYF	TGCGCCAGCAGCACCGACGGAGCCGGGGAGCAGTACTTC
15	.	TRBV7-2	TRBJ1-5	TRBD1	CASSLGDRGYQPQHF	TGTGCCAGCAGCTTAGGGGACAGGGGATATCAGCCCCAGCATTTT
12	.	TRBV29-1	TRBJ2-1	.	CSVDFSPNEQFF	TGCAGCGTTGATTTCTCCCCGAATGAGCAGTTCTTC
16	.	TRBV13	TRBJ2-1	TRBD2	CASSLGTSGRVNEQFF	TGTGCCAGCAGCTTAGGGACTAGCGGGAGGGTCAATGAGCAGTTCTTC
15	few	TRBV9	TRBJ1-2	TRBD1	CASSVESGGFYGYTF	TGTGCCAGCAGCGTAGAATCAGGGGGCTTCTATGGCTACACCTTC
14	.	TRBV6-5	TRBJ1-6	.	CASSRQVYNSPLHF	TGTGCCAGCAGTCGACAAGTTTATAATTCACCCCTCCACTTT
14	.	TRBV5-1	TRBJ2-3	.	CASSFWGDTDTQYF	TGCGCCAGCAGCTTTTGGGGGGACACAGATACGCAGTATTTT
15	once	TRBV6-1	TRBJ1-1	.	CASSEVWGTGTEAFF	TGTGCCAGCAGTGAAGTGTGGGGGACTGGAACTGAAGCTTTCTTT
14	once	TRBV7-2	TRBJ1-1	TRBD1	CASSLGQGSTEAFF	TGTGCCAGCAGCTTAGGACAGGGAAGTACTGAAGCTTTCTTT
13	.	TRBV6-5	TRBJ1-2	.	CASSLDSIYGYTF	TGTGCCAGCAGCCTGGACAGCATCTATGGCTACACCTTC
13	.	TRBV6-5	TRBJ1-2	.	CASSYLSDYGYTF	TGTGCCAGCAGTTACCTCTCGGACTATGGCTACACCTTC
13	.	TRBV29-1	TRBJ1-5	.	CSAWISEDQPQHF	TGCAGCGCCTGGATCTCGGAGGATCAGCCCCAGCATTTT